The 15 T cell receptor beta chains presented below share a single source sample, sequenced in a study of shared clonotypes between healthy human individuals. Sequencing used immunoSEQ multiplex PCR; TCRdb keeps in-frame clones, though not all of them. The data hold about 2.4 million clones, with roughly 93% observed a single time. The sequenced material came from naive CD4+ T cells from PBMCs. Sample subset: CD45RA+ positively selected. Receptors originate from a man in his late teens or twenties in good health. Some clones in this sample may be carry-over from other donors' samples.

The rearrangement links TRBV19 to TRBJ2-1; TRBD2 aligns across 8 bases. J was trimmed by 5 bases and V by 3 bases; bases with no gene match: 6. The CDR3 contains 15 residues. Germline V CDR1 and CDR2: LNHDA, SQIVND (reference sequence). CDR3 in amino acids: CASSIPGGPHNEQFF. The CDR3 DNA reads TGTGCCAGTAGTATCCCGGGAGGGCCGCACAATGAGCAGTTCTTC.

The rearrangement uses TRBV5-6 and TRBJ2-7; 8 bases map to TRBD1. J lost 2 bases, V lost 3 bases, and 4 bases had no gene match. This CDR3 comprises 14 residues. Germline V gives CDR1 SGHDT, CDR2 YYEEEE. CDR3 loop: CASSSTGVPYEQYF. In nucleotides, the CDR3 is TGTGCCAGCAGCTCGACAGGGGTTCCCTACGAGCAGTACTTC.

The V gene is TRBV6-5, the J gene TRBJ1-4; a weak D match, TRBD1 (6 bases). The CDR3 is 14 residues long. Germline V gene data show CDR1 as MNHEY and CDR2 as SVGAGI. Trimming left V 6 bases short and J 7 bases short, with 15 bases between. The DNA of the CDR3 is TGTGCCAGCAGCGACGGGGGCTTAGGTGAAAAACTGTTTTTT. It specifies CASSDGGLGEKLFF.

With regard to this clone: Other DNA sequences of this sample code for an identical CDR3. The chain recombines TRBV15 with TRBJ1-1; possibly TRBD1 for D (5 bases). The V end was cut by 1 base, the J end by 1 base, with 7 bases between. The CDR3 consists of 14 residues. Germline assignment: CDR1 LNHNV and CDR2 YYDKDF (reference sequence). CDR3 sequence: CATSRGQGNTEAFF. The CDR3 bases are TGTGCCACCAGCAGAGGGCAGGGGAACACTGAAGCTTTCTTT. Full variable domain (rest looked up from reference TRBV15 and TRBJ1-1): DAMVIQNPRYQVTQFGKPVTLSCSQTLNHNVMYWYQQKSSQAPKLLFHYYDKDFNNEADTPDNFQSRRPNTSFCFLDIRSPGLGDTAMYLCATSRGQGNTEAFFGQGTRLTVV.

This rearrangement joins TRBV5-1 to TRBJ2-2; D may be TRBD1 or TRBD2 (6 bases each). CDR1 and CDR2 (germline): SGHRS, YFSETQ. The CDR3 loop spans 14 amino acids. With 9 bases removed from V and 5 bases from J, the gap between germline ends came to 17 bases. For the CDR3, the DNA is TGCGCCACTTATCTCCAGGGGAGGACCGGGGAGCTGTTTTTT. Its protein product is CATYLQGRTGELFF.

The V call is TRBV5-1, the J call TRBJ2-3; D gene ambiguous. This CDR3 region has 16 residues. Trimming shortened V by 3 bases and J by 0 bases, and 14 bases separated the two germline ends. Germline V CDR1 and CDR2: SGHRS, YFSETQ. The CDR3 coding sequence is TGCGCCAGCAGCTCCCTAACTGGATCTAGCACAGATACGCAGTATTTT. Translating gives CASSSLTGSSTDTQYF.

The chain joins TRBV7-3 to TRBJ1-1, with D unclear. Trimming took off 3 bases at V and 0 bases at J, with 8 bases between the two ends. From germline, CDR1 is SGHTA and CDR2 FQGTGA. The CDR3 is 14 amino acids. CDR3 bases: TGTGCCAGCAGCTTGGACGGGTTGAACACTGAAGCTTTCTTT. Protein: CASSLDGLNTEAFF.

The rearrangement links TRBV2 to TRBJ2-2, with a weak D call TRBD2 (7 bases). CDR1 and CDR2 (germline): SNHLY, FYNNEI. Trimming stripped 6 bases from V and 4 bases from J, with 12 bases between. This CDR3 is built from 14 residues. This chain's CDR3 is CASRGGGSTGELFF. In nucleotides, the CDR3 is TGTGCCAGCAGGGGAGGGGGTAGCACCGGGGAGCTGTTTTTT.

The chain recombines TRBV28 with TRBJ2-4; D is unclear. The CDR3 is made up of 13 amino acids. Germline lookup yields CDR1 MDHEN and CDR2 SYDVKM. V shed 4 bases and J shed 8 bases, with 12 bases lying between them. CDR3 DNA: TGTGCCAGCAGTTCGGGCCAGCTAGACATTCAGTACTTC. The encoded protein is CASSSGQLDIQYF.

A remark on this clone: Its ends do not fully match the called genes, so a read error is possible. DNA for the CDR3: TGTGCCAGCAGCTTACGGACTAGCGAAATGGACTTC. Translation: CASSLRTSEMDF. The V gene is TRBV11-2, the J gene TRBJ2-7, with TRBD2 matching over 9 bases. Germline-derived CDR1 and CDR2 are SGHAT and FQNNGV. The CDR3 sequence is 12 residues long.

V gene TRBV29-1 combines with J gene TRBJ1-2; 9 bases align to TRBD1. V trimming: 6 bases; J trimming: 8 bases; junction bases outside the gene matches: 7. CDR1 and CDR2 from the germline V gene are SQVTM and ANQGSEA. The CDR3 is made up of 12 amino acids. The CDR3 nucleotides are TGCAGCGTCCCCGGACAGGGGAGCGGCTACACCTTC. The encoded protein is CSVPGQGSGYTF.

This clone has just one count. This rearrangement joins TRBV13 to TRBJ2-3; 12 bases map to TRBD2. This CDR3 is 17 amino acids long. J lost 3 bases, V lost 6 bases, and 10 bases had no gene match. In germline, CDR1 is PRHDT, CDR2 FYEKMQ (reference sequence). The CDR3 reads CASRRRLAGGRTDTQYF. In DNA form, the CDR3 reads TGTGCCAGCAGACGCCGTCTAGCGGGAGGGAGAACAGATACGCAGTATTTT.

The chain employs TRBV6-5 and TRBJ1-2; TRBD1 aligns across 7 bases. The ends lost 4 bases at V and 5 bases at J; junction bases unmatched: 7. The CDR3 has 14 amino acids. Germline values: CDR1 MNHEY, CDR2 SVGAGI. CDR3 sequence (DNA): TGTGCCAGCAGTTCCCCGGGACAGCGATATGGCTACACCTTC. Translation gives CASSSPGQRYGYTF.

V gene TRBV19 combines with J gene TRBJ1-1, with TRBD1 matching over 8 bases. Germline-derived CDR1 and CDR2 are LNHDA and SQIVND (reference sequence). V was clipped by 8 bases and J by 5 bases; unmatched bases: 13. This CDR3 region has 15 residues. This chain's CDR3 is CASAYTDRGGTEAFF. The DNA of the CDR3 is TGTGCCAGTGCCTATACCGACAGGGGAGGTACTGAAGCTTTCTTT.

This clone was detected a few times. The chain recombines TRBV28 with TRBJ1-1; perhaps TRBD1 as D (5 bases). The CDR3 has 14 amino acids. CDR1 and CDR2 from the germline V gene are MDHEN and SYDVKM. With 7 bases removed from V and 1 base from J, the gap between germline ends came to 13 bases. CDR3 nucleotide sequence: TGTGCCAGCACCCGGGGAGGGACGAACACTGAAGCTTTCTTT. Translating it yields CASTRGGTNTEAFF.